This TCR beta chain was documented in a study of shared clonotypes between healthy human individuals. Findings of the study overall: Only blood was sampled, and tissue TCR repertoires likely differ from blood ones. The rarefaction results pointed to incomplete sorted-subset sequencing despite large depth. Across a handful of donors, naive CD4 shared around 5.3%, naive CD8 more than 3%, memory CD4 roughly 2.3%, memory CD8 about 0.38%.

CD4+ cells yielded CD45RA+ naive and CD45RA-negative memory subsets. CDR1 is SGHTA, CDR2 FQGTGA, per germline. V shed 1 base, J shed 5 bases, and the junction held 5 bases outside the gene matches. The CDR3 is 15 amino acids. Clones were read by immunoSEQ multiplex PCR, and TCRdb kept only the in-frame ones, dropping some. The table has millions of clones, 95% seen once. About this clone itself: The antigen is unknown.

The sequence came from a man between 18 and 29 years old in good health. The chain uses TRBV7-3 and TRBJ2-1, with TRBD1 identical over 7 bases. Sequencing input: naive CD4+ T cells sorted from blood. Subset described: CD45RA+ positively selected. The CDR3 DNA reads TGTGCCAGCAGCTTAAGGGGACAGAGAAACAATGAGCAGTTCTTC. Translation gives CASSLRGQRNNEQFF.